This paragraph covers one TCR beta chain sequence. The antigen is unknown. These data are taken from a study of T cell responses to AZD1222 COVID-19 vaccine. Study-level results: Clonal diversity was possibly underestimated, and white British individuals and females predominated among donors. Reportedly, close to half of spike-specific TCRs are directed against unmutated variant regions.

Trimming took 0 bases from V and 4 from J, leaving 9 bases between them. Germline CDR1 is WNHNN and CDR2 is SYGVQD (reference sequence). CDR3 length equals 15 residues. Profiling relied on immunoSEQ multiplex PCR, and the TCRdb table lists in-frame clones only, not all of them. The sample lists more than 85,000 clones; 88% were seen once. The gene calls are TRBV10-1 and TRBJ2-2, with D possibly TRBD2 on 6 matching bases. Material: peripheral blood, obtained 28 days after the second AZD1222 dose. The receptor was isolated from an adult who received the AZD1222 COVID-19 vaccine. Here the CDR3 DNA reads TGCGCCAGCAGTGAGTCGAGACTAGGCACCGGGGAGCTGTTTTTT. Translating gives CASSESRLGTGELFF.